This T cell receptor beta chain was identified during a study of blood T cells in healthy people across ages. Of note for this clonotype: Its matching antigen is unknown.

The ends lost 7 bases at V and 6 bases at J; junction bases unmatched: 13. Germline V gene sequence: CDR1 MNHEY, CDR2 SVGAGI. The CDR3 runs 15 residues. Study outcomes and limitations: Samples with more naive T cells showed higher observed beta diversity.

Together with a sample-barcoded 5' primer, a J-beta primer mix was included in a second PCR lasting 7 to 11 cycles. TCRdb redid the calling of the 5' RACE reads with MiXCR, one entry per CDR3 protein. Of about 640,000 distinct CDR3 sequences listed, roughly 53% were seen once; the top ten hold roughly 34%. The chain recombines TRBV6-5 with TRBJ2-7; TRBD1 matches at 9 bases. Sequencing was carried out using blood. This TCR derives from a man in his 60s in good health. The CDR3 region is CASIHSRDRVREQYF. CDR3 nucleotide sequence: TGTGCCAGCATCCATTCCCGGGACAGGGTTCGCGAGCAGTACTTC.